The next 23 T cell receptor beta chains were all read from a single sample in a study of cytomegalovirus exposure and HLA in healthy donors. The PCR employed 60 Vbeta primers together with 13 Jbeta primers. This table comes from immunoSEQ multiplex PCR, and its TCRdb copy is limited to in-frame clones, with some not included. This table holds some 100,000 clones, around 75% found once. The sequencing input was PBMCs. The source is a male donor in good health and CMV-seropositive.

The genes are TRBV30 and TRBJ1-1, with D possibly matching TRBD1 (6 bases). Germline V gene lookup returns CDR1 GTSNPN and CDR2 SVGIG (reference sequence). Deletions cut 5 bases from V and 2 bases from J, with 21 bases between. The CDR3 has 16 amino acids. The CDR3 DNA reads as TGTGCCTGGTTTCAGCAGGGCCAAGGGGGAAACACTGAAGCTTTCTTT. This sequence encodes CAWFQQGQGGNTEAFF.

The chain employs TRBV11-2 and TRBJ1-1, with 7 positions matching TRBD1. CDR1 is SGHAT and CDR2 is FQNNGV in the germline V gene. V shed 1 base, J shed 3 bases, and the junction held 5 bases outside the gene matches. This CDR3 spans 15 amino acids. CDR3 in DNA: TGTGCCAGCAGCTTAGGACAGGGTGCGGACACTGAAGCTTTCTTT. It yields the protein CASSLGQGADTEAFF.

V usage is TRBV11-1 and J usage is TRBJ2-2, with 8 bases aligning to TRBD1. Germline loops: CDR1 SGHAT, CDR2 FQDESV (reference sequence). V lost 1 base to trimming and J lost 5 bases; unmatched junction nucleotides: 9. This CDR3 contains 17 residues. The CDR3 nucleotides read TGTGCCAGCAGCTTAGTAGGCGGACAGGGTCGGACCGGGGAGCTGTTTTTT. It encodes CASSLVGGQGRTGELFF.

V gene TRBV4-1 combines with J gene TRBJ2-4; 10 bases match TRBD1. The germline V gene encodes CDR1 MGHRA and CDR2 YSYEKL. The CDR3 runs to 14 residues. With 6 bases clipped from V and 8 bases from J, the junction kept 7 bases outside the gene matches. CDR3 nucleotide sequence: TGCGCCAGCAGGCCCGGACAGGGGGGGGACATTCAGTACTTC. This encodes CASRPGQGGDIQYF.

CDR3 sequence: CASSTPGQALSYNSPLHF. CDR3 bases: TGTGCCAGCAGTACCCCGGGACAGGCACTCTCCTATAATTCACCCCTCCACTTT. The J gene is TRBJ1-6, the V gene TRBV28; 8 nucleotides match TRBD1. The CDR3 extends over 18 amino acids. After removal of 5 bases from V and 0 bases from J, the junction contained 9 bases not matched to a gene. Germline V lookup: CDR1 MDHEN, CDR2 SYDVKM.

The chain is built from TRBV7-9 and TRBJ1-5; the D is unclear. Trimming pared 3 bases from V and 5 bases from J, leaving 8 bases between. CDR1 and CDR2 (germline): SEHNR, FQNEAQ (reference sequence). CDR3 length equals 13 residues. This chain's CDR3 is CASSFSSYQPQHF. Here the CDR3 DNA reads TGTGCCAGCAGCTTTTCGTCCTATCAGCCCCAGCATTTT. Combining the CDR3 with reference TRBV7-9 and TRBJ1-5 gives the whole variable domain DTGVSQNPRHKITKRGQNVTFRCDPISEHNRLYWYRQTLGQGPEFLTYFQNEAQLEKSRLLSDRFSAERPKGSFSTLEIQRTEQGDSAMYLCASSFSSYQPQHFGDGTRLSIL.

This CDR3 reads CSATLEDTQYF. The CDR3 DNA reads TGCAGTGCTACATTAGAAGATACGCAGTATTTT. The genes are TRBV20-1 and TRBJ2-3; D gene unclear. The ends were cut back, 4 bases at V and 5 bases at J, with 7 bases in the middle. This CDR3 contains 11 residues. CDR1 is DFQATT, CDR2 SNEGSKA, per germline (reference sequence).

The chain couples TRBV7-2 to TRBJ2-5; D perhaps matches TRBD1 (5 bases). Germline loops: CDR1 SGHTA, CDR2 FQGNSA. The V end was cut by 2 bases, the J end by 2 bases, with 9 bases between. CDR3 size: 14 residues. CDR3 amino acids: CASSLWAGQETQYF. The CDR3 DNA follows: TGTGCCAGCAGCTTATGGGCAGGGCAAGAGACCCAGTACTTC.

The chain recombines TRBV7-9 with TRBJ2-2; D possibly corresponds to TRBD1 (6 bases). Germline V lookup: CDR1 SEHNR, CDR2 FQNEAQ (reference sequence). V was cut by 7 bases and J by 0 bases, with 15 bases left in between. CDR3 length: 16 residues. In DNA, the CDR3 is TGTGCCAGCACCTCTTTAGGGGGAACGAACACCGGGGAGCTGTTTTTT. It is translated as CASTSLGGTNTGELFF.

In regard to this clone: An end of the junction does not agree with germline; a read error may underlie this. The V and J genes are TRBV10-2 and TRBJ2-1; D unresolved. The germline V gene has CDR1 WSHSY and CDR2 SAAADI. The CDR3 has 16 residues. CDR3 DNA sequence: TGCGCCAGCAGTGAGTCGGCGTTGTGGGTTTACAATGAGCGGTTCTTC. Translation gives CASSESALWVYNERFF.

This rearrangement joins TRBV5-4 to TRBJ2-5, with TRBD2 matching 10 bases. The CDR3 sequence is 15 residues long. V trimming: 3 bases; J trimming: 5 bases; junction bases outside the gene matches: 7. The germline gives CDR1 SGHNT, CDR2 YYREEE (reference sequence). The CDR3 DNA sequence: TGTGCCAGCAGCTCTACTAGCGGGGCATTGGAGACCCAGTACTTC. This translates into CASSSTSGALETQYF. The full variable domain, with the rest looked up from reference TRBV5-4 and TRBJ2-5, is ETGVTQSPTHLIKTRGQQVTLRCSSQSGHNTVSWYQQALGQGPQFIFQYYREEENGRGNFPPRFSGLQFPNYSSELNVNALELDDSALYLCASSSTSGALETQYFGPGTRLLVL.

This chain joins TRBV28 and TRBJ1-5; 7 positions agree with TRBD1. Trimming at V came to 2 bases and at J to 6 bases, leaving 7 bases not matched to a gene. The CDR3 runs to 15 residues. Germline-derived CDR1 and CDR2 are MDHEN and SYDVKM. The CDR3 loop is CASSLGETGIQPQHF. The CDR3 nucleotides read TGTGCCAGCAGTTTAGGGGAGACAGGGATTCAGCCCCAGCATTTT.

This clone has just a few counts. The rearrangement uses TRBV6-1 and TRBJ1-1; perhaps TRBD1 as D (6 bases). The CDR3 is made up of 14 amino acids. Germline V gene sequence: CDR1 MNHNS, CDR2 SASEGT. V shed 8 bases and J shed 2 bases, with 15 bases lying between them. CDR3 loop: CASPGGGLNTEAFF. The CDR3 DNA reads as TGTGCCAGCCCCGGGGGGGGGCTTAACACTGAAGCTTTCTTT.

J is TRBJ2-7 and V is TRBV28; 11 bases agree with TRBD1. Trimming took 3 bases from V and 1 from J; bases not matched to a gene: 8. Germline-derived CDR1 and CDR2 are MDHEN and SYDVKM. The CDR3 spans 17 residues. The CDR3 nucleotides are TGTGCCAGCAGTTTCCTCGGGACAGGGGGGCCATCCTACGAGCAGTACTTC. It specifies CASSFLGTGGPSYEQYF. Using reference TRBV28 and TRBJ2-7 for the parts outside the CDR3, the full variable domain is DVKVTQSSRYLVKRTGEKVFLECVQDMDHENMFWYRQDPGLGLRLIYFSYDVKMKEKGDIPEGYSVSREKKERFSLILESASTNQTSMYLCASSFLGTGGPSYEQYFGPGTRLTVT.

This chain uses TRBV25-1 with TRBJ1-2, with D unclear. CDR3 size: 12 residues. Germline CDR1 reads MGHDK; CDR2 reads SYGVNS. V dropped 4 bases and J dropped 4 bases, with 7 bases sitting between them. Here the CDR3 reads CASSGGSYGYTF. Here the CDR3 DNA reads TGTGCCAGCAGTGGCGGGTCCTATGGCTACACCTTC.

The CDR3 is CASSAGGNSGNTIYF. CDR3 coding DNA: TGTGCCAGCAGCGCAGGGGGAAACTCTGGAAACACCATATATTTT. The rearrangement joins TRBV9 to TRBJ1-3; 7 nucleotides match TRBD1. Germline V lookup: CDR1 SGDLS, CDR2 YYNGEE. The length of the CDR3 is 15 residues. The junction had 3 bases not matched to a gene; V was cut back by 3 bases and J by 0 bases.

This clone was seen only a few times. The CDR3 DNA sequence: TGTGCCAGCAGTCCTCCGGACAGTGTTGAAAAACTGTTTTTT. Its translation is CASSPPDSVEKLFF. The J gene is TRBJ1-4, the V gene TRBV6-6, with D perhaps TRBD1 (6 bases). V gave up 5 bases and J gave up 7 bases, with 14 bases separating them. Germline V gene data show CDR1 as MNHNY and CDR2 as SVGAGI (reference sequence). CDR3 size: 14 residues.

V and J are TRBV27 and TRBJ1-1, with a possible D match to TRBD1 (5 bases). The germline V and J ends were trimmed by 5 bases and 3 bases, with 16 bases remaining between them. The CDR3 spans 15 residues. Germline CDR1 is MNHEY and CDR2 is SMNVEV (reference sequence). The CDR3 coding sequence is TGTGCCAGCAGTCCACGCAGGTGGGGGGACACTGAAGCTTTCTTT. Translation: CASSPRRWGDTEAFF.

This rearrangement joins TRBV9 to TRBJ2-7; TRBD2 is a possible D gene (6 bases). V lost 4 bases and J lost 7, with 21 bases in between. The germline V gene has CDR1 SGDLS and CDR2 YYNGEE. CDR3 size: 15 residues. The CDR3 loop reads CASSRAPGLGGEQYF. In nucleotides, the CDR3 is TGTGCCAGCAGCAGGGCCCCGGGGCTGGGGGGTGAGCAGTACTTC. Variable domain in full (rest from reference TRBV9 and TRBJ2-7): DSGVTQTPKHLITATGQRVTLRCSPRSGDLSVYWYQQSLDQGLQFLIQYYNGEERAKGNILERFSAQQFPDLHSELNLSSLELGDSALYFCASSRAPGLGGEQYFGPGTRLTVT.

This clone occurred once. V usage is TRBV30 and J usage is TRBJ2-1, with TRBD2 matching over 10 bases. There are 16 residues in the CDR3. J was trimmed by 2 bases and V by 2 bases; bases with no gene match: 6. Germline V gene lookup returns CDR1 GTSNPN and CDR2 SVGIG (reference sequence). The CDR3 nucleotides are TGTGCCTGGAGTCGGGGACTAGCGTACCCCTACAATGAGCAGTTCTTC. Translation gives CAWSRGLAYPYNEQFF.

Here the CDR3 reads CASSPQGTLSEQYF. The CDR3 DNA reads as TGTGCCAGCTCACCGCAGGGAACCCTCTCCGAGCAGTACTTC. The chain couples TRBV18 to TRBJ2-7, with D possibly TRBD1 on 5 matching bases. CDR1 is KGHSH and CDR2 is LQKENI in the germline V gene. The CDR3 contains 14 residues. The germline V and J ends were trimmed by 3 bases and 6 bases, with 15 bases remaining between them.

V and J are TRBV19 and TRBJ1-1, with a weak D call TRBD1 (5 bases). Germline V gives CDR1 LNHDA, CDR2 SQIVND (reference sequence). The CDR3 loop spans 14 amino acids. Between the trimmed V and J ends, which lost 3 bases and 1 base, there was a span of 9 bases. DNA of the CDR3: TGTGCCAGTAGTATTTCCAGGGAGAACACTGAAGCTTTCTTT. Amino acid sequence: CASSISRENTEAFF. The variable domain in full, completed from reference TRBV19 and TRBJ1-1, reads DGGITQSPKYLFRKEGQNVTLSCEQNLNHDAMYWYRQDPGQGLRLIYYSQIVNDFQKGDIAEGYSVSREKKESFPLTVTSAQKNPTAFYLCASSISRENTEAFFGQGTRLTVV.

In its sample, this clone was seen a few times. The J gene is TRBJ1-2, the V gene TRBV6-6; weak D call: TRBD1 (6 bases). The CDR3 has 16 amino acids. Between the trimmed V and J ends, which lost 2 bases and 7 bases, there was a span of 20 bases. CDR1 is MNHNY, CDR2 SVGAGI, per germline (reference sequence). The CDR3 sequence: CASSYAEAGAGGGYTF. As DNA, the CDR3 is TGTGCCAGCAGTTACGCCGAAGCGGGGGCGGGGGGTGGCTACACCTTC.